This entry describes one T cell receptor beta chain. This clonotype was seen more than once but under ten times. Its specific antigen is unknown. Base-call qualities are not available, and no considerably larger clone is one nucleotide away. This specimen comes from a study of Graves' ophthalmopathy and Graves' hyperthyroidism (dated by TCRdb to 2016 to 2019). About the full investigation: Peripheral blood samples were taken at the time of initial diagnosis, before any treatment was given. Once sampling was done, hyperthyroidism patients were given methimazole at a starting dose of 30 mg daily, while ophthalmopathy patients were given high-dose intravenous methylprednisolone. For independent validation, a separate cohort was made up of approximately 19 hyperthyroidism patients plus 17 patients who later progressed from hyperthyroidism to ophthalmopathy. To explore V-J signatures that separate ophthalmopathy from hyperthyroidism, a discovery set of more than 95 patients was enrolled, consisting of roughly 45 with ophthalmopathy and fewer than 60 with stable hyperthyroidism. In total, 135 blood samples were TCR-sequenced: 43 ophthalmopathy, roughly 80 hyperthyroidism and some 17 hyperthyroidism-to-ophthalmopathy patients. To tell Graves' ophthalmopathy apart from Graves' hyperthyroidism, and to predict which patients would progress to ophthalmopathy, the study relied on TCR beta repertoire signatures. In more than five hyperthyroidism patients, the T-cell repertoires found in thyroid tissue were compared with those found in blood.

Ophthalmopathy patients were characterized by moderately to severely active disease, a Clinical Activity Score of at least 3, a NOSPECS grade of at least 4, and a disease duration under 3 months. Anyone with other autoimmune diseases, uncontrolled infections, pregnancy or lactation was excluded from the study. Diagnosis was based on clinical symptoms, serum thyroxine, TRAb, thyroid ultrasound and orbital computed tomography. Using Ficoll-Paque density gradient centrifugation, PBMCs were isolated from approximately 11 ml of fresh peripheral blood. Total RNA was extracted using Trizol reagent, and RNA quality was checked on an Agilent 2100 Bioanalyzer. Relative to germline, V is 4 bases shorter and J is 0 bases shorter, with 14 bases between their ends. Reading from cysteine to phenylalanine, the CDR3 counts 17 amino acids. CDR3 DNA only is kept here, 51 bases in frame from base 1. Taken from the germline V gene, the CDR1 and CDR2 loops are SGDLS and YYNGEE.

Study-level results and caveats: In validation, the model predicted ophthalmopathy progression with more than 55% sensitivity and approximately 72% specificity; about a dozen predicted patients were CT-confirmed with GO in a median of around 6 months. No statistical method was used to predetermine the sample size, and group allocation was not hidden from the investigators. Among expanded thyroid clonotypes with frequency above 0.001, most also showed up in blood, which suggests that blood repertoires may reflect the thyroid immune response. Ophthalmopathy was separated from stable hyperthyroidism by the 13-signature model with roughly 88% sensitivity and about 83% specificity in cross-validation and with 80%/75% in the test set.

For repertoire sequencing, the TCR beta CDR3 regions were amplified from RNA transcripts. A first-round RT-PCR used HTBI primers with the Qiagen OneStep RT-PCR kit, followed by a second-round multiplex PCR, size selection and purification. Libraries were sequenced paired-end with 100 bp reads on an Illumina HiSeq2000. As for the authors' bioinformatics: SOAPnuke was used to process the reads, throwing out any read that had adapters, had uncalled bases, had a mean Phred below 15, or lacked an exact constant-primer or identifier match. COPE v1.2.5 was used to merge high-quality paired reads. Clonotypes were defined as unique nucleotide sequences and were aligned to IMGT TRB V, D and J references using MiTCR v1.1. Only V-J combinations with frequency above 0.0001 were analysed, covering about 99% of repertoires. A TCR clonal expansion and chaos score per V-J combination was defined as the ratio of F50 clonal expansion to chaos observed in the TCRdist matrix. Features were reduced by Welch's t-statistics and random forest to around 13 V-J combinations, which fed a naive Bayes classifier. The Morisita-Horn index was used to measure how similar the thyroid and blood repertoires were. TCRdb reanalyzed the raw reads on its own, using fastp at Q25 for trimming and MiXCR for clone calling, and kept in-frame beta chains. Each CDR3 protein appears once, grouped with its most common genes and DNA. TCRdb, not the original authors, processed these V and J calls. For this sample the table gives almost 750,000 distinct CDR3 sequences, of which roughly 40% were detected only once. The ten largest clonotypes hold roughly 45% of the sample.

This chain joins TRBV9 to TRBJ1-6; TRBD1 is a weak D gene call, 5 bases matching. The specimen sequenced was peripheral blood. The TCR was taken from an adult man with Graves' ophthalmopathy. The CDR3 is CASSIFPDSSYNSPLHF. The nucleotides read TGTGCCAGCAGCATCTTCCCAGACAGCTCCTATAATTCACCCCTCCACTTT.